This T cell receptor (beta chain) was captured in a study of cytomegalovirus exposure and HLA in healthy donors. The study's findings and limits: Reports credit the classifier with highly specific, highly sensitive diagnosis of cytomegalovirus status.

The CDR3 loop spans 15 amino acids. The V end lost 0 bases, the J end lost 6 bases, and 12 bases lay between the germline ends. Looked up from germline, CDR1 is LGHNA and CDR2 is YNFKEQ. Notes on this clone: Its specificity is not known.

The PCR was carried out with 60 Vbeta primers and 13 Jbeta primers. Profiled with immunoSEQ multiplex PCR; TCRdb holds only in-frame clones, not every one. The table lists about 140,000 clones, about 84% of them singletons. The clonotype originates from a man aged 50-60 years in good health and CMV-seronegative. The chain couples TRBV4-2 to TRBJ1-5; D not certain. Sequencing was carried out using PBMCs. The CDR3 region has the DNA TGTGCCAGCAGCCAAGATTTCGGGGTTGGTCAGCCCCAGCATTTT. It specifies CASSQDFGVGQPQHF.